Below, 13 T cell receptor beta chains from the same sample are listed, as sequenced in a study of cytomegalovirus exposure and HLA in healthy donors. Method: immunoSEQ multiplex PCR; TCRdb's copy keeps in-frame clones and lacks some. Seen here are 150,000 to 180,000 clones, approximately 86% observed once, and the top ten hold around 24%. The sequenced sample was PBMCs. The receptors originated from a man younger than 30 in good health and CMV-seropositive.

V and J are TRBV18 and TRBJ2-7, with TRBD1 matching 7 bases. Germline values: CDR1 KGHSH, CDR2 LQKENI. V trimming: 2 bases; J trimming: 0 bases; junction bases outside the gene matches: 4. This CDR3 contains 15 residues. The CDR3 loop reads CASSPSPGGSYEQYF. In DNA form, the CDR3 reads TGTGCCAGCTCACCATCACCAGGGGGCTCCTACGAGCAGTACTTC. The full variable domain, completed using reference TRBV18 and TRBJ2-7, is NAGVMQNPRHLVRRRGQEARLRCSPMKGHSHVYWYRQLPEEGLKFMVYLQKENIIDESGMPKERFSAEFPKEGPSILRIQQVVRGDSAAYFCASSPSPGGSYEQYFGPGTRLTVT.

On this clone: The same CDR3 arises from other DNA sequences in this sample as well. J is TRBJ2-5 and V is TRBV5-1; D is unresolved. The V gene lost 2 bases and the J gene lost 0 bases, with 5 bases spanning the gap. Looked up from germline, CDR1 is SGHRS and CDR2 is YFSETQ. This CDR3 is 13 amino acids long. The CDR3 region is CASSFSYQETQYF. Written as DNA, the CDR3 is TGCGCCAGCAGCTTTAGTTACCAAGAGACCCAGTACTTC.

The chain combines TRBV4-3 with TRBJ1-5; a possible D gene is TRBD1 (6 bases). Germline V gene data show CDR1 as LGHNA and CDR2 as YSLEER. The CDR3 totals 15 residues. Trimming shortened V by 2 bases and J by 11 bases, and 19 bases separated the two germline ends. The CDR3 region is CASSQRGGQREAQHF. The CDR3 coding sequence is TGCGCCAGCAGCCAACGGGGGGGGCAACGGGAGGCCCAGCATTTT.

The genes are TRBV7-2 and TRBJ2-5; possibly TRBD1 for D (5 bases). The CDR3 spans 12 residues. Trimming removed 2 bases from V and 5 bases from J, with 6 bases in between. Germline V gene lookup returns CDR1 SGHTA and CDR2 FQGNSA. The CDR3 here is CASSLYRETQYF. CDR3 in DNA: TGTGCCAGCAGCTTATACAGGGAGACCCAGTACTTC.

This chain connects TRBV6-5 to TRBJ1-2; no reliable D call. The CDR3 covers 12 residues. Germline CDR1 reads MNHEY; CDR2 reads SVGAGI. V dropped 5 bases and J dropped 4 bases, with 8 bases sitting between them. The CDR3 sequence is CASSTEPYGYTF. The CDR3 coding sequence is TGTGCCAGCAGTACAGAGCCCTATGGCTACACCTTC.

This sequence joins TRBV6-5 and TRBJ2-1, with 11 bases identical to TRBD2. The V and J ends lost 6 bases and 4 bases, in that order; junction bases with no gene match: 5. This CDR3 region has 15 residues. The germline V gene has CDR1 MNHEY and CDR2 SVGAGI. The chain's CDR3 is CASRLAGGRYNEQFF. The DNA for the CDR3 is TGTGCCAGCAGGTTAGCGGGAGGGCGATACAATGAGCAGTTCTTC.

This sequence joins TRBV5-1 and TRBJ1-2, with 8 bases matching TRBD1. CDR3 length: 15 residues. V trimming: 4 bases; J trimming: 0 bases; junction bases outside the gene matches: 5. CDR1 is SGHRS, CDR2 YFSETQ, per germline. The CDR3 bases are TGCGCCAGCAGCGGCCGGACAGGGTCTAACTATGGCTACACCTTC. Residues: CASSGRTGSNYGYTF.

DNA for the CDR3: TGTGCCAGCAGCTTGATCCCAGGGCAGTCGAACACTGAAGCTTTCTTT. It translates to CASSLIPGQSNTEAFF. The chain links TRBV5-6 to TRBJ1-1; D might be TRBD1 (5 bases). Trimming left V 1 base short and J 1 base short, with 14 bases between. Per germline, CDR1 SGHDT and CDR2 YYEEEE. This CDR3 is built from 16 residues.

The chain employs TRBV6-5 and TRBJ2-5; weak D call: TRBD2 (5 bases). This CDR3 region has 14 residues. The germline V and J ends were trimmed by 6 bases and 6 bases, with 17 bases remaining between them. CDR1 MNHEY and CDR2 SVGAGI come from the germline V gene. CDR3 DNA sequence: TGTGCCAGCAGCTCCGGAGGTGCTAAGAAGACCCAGTACTTC. The encoded protein is CASSSGGAKKTQYF.

The J gene is TRBJ2-1, the V gene TRBV25-1, with 7 positions matching TRBD2. Germline CDR1 and CDR2: MGHDK and SYGVNS. Trimming at V came to 8 bases and at J to 4 bases, leaving 8 bases not matched to a gene. The CDR3 totals 14 residues. The chain's CDR3 is CASGSAGIYNEQFF. The CDR3 nucleotides read TGTGCCAGCGGTTCAGCGGGAATTTACAATGAGCAGTTCTTC.

This clone was seen only once. The V and J genes are TRBV29-1 and TRBJ2-1; no clear D gene. In germline, CDR1 is SQVTM, CDR2 ANQGSEA. Deletions cut 3 bases from V and 1 base from J, with 13 bases between. The CDR3 is 15 residues long. CDR3 sequence (DNA): TGCAGCGTTGATCGCGGTCCAGAGTCCTACAATGAGCAGTTCTTC. Translated: CSVDRGPESYNEQFF.

The chain links TRBV7-9 to TRBJ2-1; 13 bases map to TRBD2. This CDR3 has 18 amino acids. Germline values: CDR1 SEHNR, CDR2 FQNEAQ (reference sequence). J was trimmed by 3 bases and V by 3 bases; bases with no gene match: 8. The DNA for the CDR3 is TGTGCCAGCAGCTTGGGACTAGCGGGGAGCACGATCTACAATGAGCAGTTCTTC. Protein sequence: CASSLGLAGSTIYNEQFF.

The chain joins TRBV5-1 to TRBJ1-2, with D tentatively TRBD1 (5 bases). Trimming cost V 4 bases and J 5 bases, with 18 bases left between them. The CDR3 has 15 amino acids. The germline CDR1 and CDR2 sequences are SGHRS and YFSETQ. The CDR3, as DNA: TGCGCCAGCAGCCCAGGACACCGAGACCAATATGGCTACACCTTC. This codes for CASSPGHRDQYGYTF.